These T cell receptor beta chains were read from a single sample in a study of radiotherapy plus CTLA-4 blockade in lung cancer. The data were produced by immunoSEQ multiplex PCR, yet TCRdb's version contains in-frame clones alone and is incomplete. There are more than 55,000 clones in the sample; approximately 80% occur only once, and around a sixth lies in the top ten. The sequencing used peripheral blood, collected from a patient treated with radiotherapy plus ipilimumab. The source of these receptors is a human donor with non-small cell lung cancer who had a complete response to radiotherapy plus ipilimumab. Each CDR3 is given with its conserved first and last residue. The D gene is left open where the match is weak. Clone size is given for some rows only: seen once, a few or many times, or a class if the clone is expanded.

j_call clone_size d_call v_call cdr3_aa cdr3_nt
TRBJ1-5 NA NA TRBV19 CASSKQAWGNQPQHF TGTGCCAGTAGTAAACAGGCTTGGGGCAATCAGCCCCAGCATTTT
TRBJ2-3 NA TRBD2 TRBV28 CASSFLAGTDTQYF TGTGCCAGCAGTTTCCTAGCGGGGACAGATACGCAGTATTTT
TRBJ1-5 NA TRBD1 TRBV19 CASSLDRGLNQPQHF TGTGCCAGTAGCCTGGACAGGGGGCTCAATCAGCCCCAGCATTTT
TRBJ2-7 NA NA TRBV30 CAWSPRWSTYEQYF TGTGCCTGGTCGCCCCGGTGGTCGACCTACGAGCAGTACTTC
TRBJ2-4 NA TRBD1 TRBV29-1 CSARTGGKNIQYF TGCAGCGCTAGGACAGGGGGCAAAAACATTCAGTACTTC
TRBJ1-4 NA NA TRBV5-1 CASSIAGPYEKLFF TGCGCCAGCAGCATTGCGGGCCCCTATGAAAAACTGTTTTTT
TRBJ2-3 once NA TRBV27 CASSPQTGSRNTQYF TGTGCCAGCAGTCCCCAAACAGGGAGTAGAAATACGCAGTATTTT
TRBJ1-2 NA TRBD1 TRBV19 CASSIRGQGARGYTF TGTGCCAGTAGTATACGGGGACAGGGGGCGAGGGGCTACACCTTC
TRBJ1-2 NA NA TRBV27 CASRNYRDTGPNNYGYTF TGTGCCAGCAGAAACTACCGGGACACCGGACCTAATAACTATGGCTACACCTTC
TRBJ2-5 NA NA TRBV4-1 CASSQGGYRGAVGQEETQYF TGCGCCAGCAGCCAAGGGGGGTACCGGGGGGCCGTTGGGCAAGAAGAGACCCAGTACTTC
TRBJ2-5 NA TRBD2 TRBV5-1 CASSLSASGAQETQYF TGCGCCAGCAGCTTGTCGGCTAGCGGGGCTCAAGAGACCCAGTACTTC
TRBJ1-2 NA NA TRBV6-6 CASTVRETPNYGYTF TGTGCCAGCACCGTACGGGAGACACCAAACTATGGCTACACCTTC
TRBJ2-3 few TRBD1 TRBV5-6 CASSHGTAGDTQYF TGTGCCAGCAGCCACGGGACAGCTGGAGATACGCAGTATTTT
TRBJ2-1 NA TRBD2 TRBV7-9 CASSSTSGGAYNEQFF TGTGCCAGCAGCTCCACTAGCGGGGGGGCATACAATGAGCAGTTCTTC
TRBJ1-2 NA TRBD1 TRBV6-5 CASSGTGNGYTF TGTGCCAGCAGCGGGACAGGGAATGGCTACACCTTC
TRBJ1-5 NA TRBD1 TRBV27 CASSFRDRGTPQHF TGTGCCAGCAGTTTTCGGGACAGGGGGACTCCCCAGCATTTT
TRBJ1-4 once TRBD1 TRBV12-5 CASGPGQGHEKLFF TGTGCTAGTGGTCCGGGACAGGGGCATGAAAAACTGTTTTTT
TRBJ1-5 NA NA TRBV10-3 CATTAGSTHSNQPQHF TGTGCCACCACGGCGGGAAGCACCCATAGCAATCAGCCCCAGCATTTT
TRBJ2-7 NA NA TRBV5-4 CASSQDSYEQYF TGTGCCAGCAGCCAAGACAGCTACGAGCAGTACTTC
TRBJ1-6 NA TRBD1 TRBV9 CASSPRTGGSPLHF TGTGCCAGCAGCCCCCGGACAGGGGGCTCACCCCTCCACTTT
TRBJ1-1 many NA TRBV25-1 CASSSRGTEAFF TGTGCCAGCAGCTCCCGGGGTACTGAAGCTTTCTTT
TRBJ1-3 NA NA TRBV19 CASSEPWIRGTGNTIYF TGTGCCAGTAGTGAGCCCTGGATTAGGGGAACTGGAAACACCATATATTTT
TRBJ1-3 few NA TRBV6-6 CASSSFGERLDF TGTGCCAGCAGTTCCTTCGGGGAAAGACTTGATTTT
TRBJ2-2 NA NA TRBV5-1 CASSLSGTGELFF TGCGCCAGCAGCTTGTCAGGCACCGGGGAGCTGTTTTTT
TRBJ1-1 NA NA TRBV2 CASTKGGTGTEAFF TGTGCCAGCACAAAGGGGGGGACGGGCACTGAAGCTTTCTTT
TRBJ2-3 few TRBD1 TRBV5-6 CASSQGAVDTDTQYF TGTGCCAGCAGCCAGGGGGCTGTTGACACAGATACGCAGTATTTT
TRBJ1-2 NA NA TRBV1 CTSSQAGGMNYGYTF TGCACCAGCAGCCAAGCGGGGGGGATGAACTATGGCTACACCTTC
TRBJ1-3 NA NA TRBV6-1 CASSGRQRGNTIYF TGTGCCAGCAGTGGTCGACAAAGGGGAAACACCATATATTTT
TRBJ2-7 NA NA TRBV7-9 CASSRSMTGEQYF TGTGCCAGCAGCCGATCAATGACAGGCGAGCAGTACTTC
TRBJ2-3 NA NA TRBV5-1 CASSLIGVLFTDTQYF TGCGCCAGCAGCTTGATAGGGGTCCTCTTCACAGATACGCAGTATTTT
TRBJ2-4 NA TRBD1 TRBV2 CASKTGGGNIQYF TGTGCCAGCAAGACAGGGGGAGGGAACATTCAGTACTTC
TRBJ2-1 NA TRBD2 TRBV27 CASSAGSGTRGYYNEQFF TGTGCCAGCAGTGCGGGTAGCGGGACCCGAGGTTACTACAATGAGCAGTTCTTC
TRBJ1-2 NA NA TRBV19 CASSIVHRVESGYTF TGTGCCAGTAGTATAGTCCACAGGGTTGAGAGTGGCTACACCTTC
TRBJ1-1 NA TRBD1 TRBV7-8 CASRQGWDTEAFF TGTGCCAGCAGACAGGGGTGGGACACTGAAGCTTTCTTT
TRBJ1-2 few NA TRBV10-3 CAISEGDWYGYTF TGTGCCATCAGTGAAGGGGACTGGTATGGCTACACCTTC
TRBJ1-2 NA TRBD1 TRBV7-9 CASRRTGPVPVAFGGYTF TGTGCCAGCAGACGGACAGGGCCAGTGCCTGTCGCATTCGGGGGCTACACCTTC
TRBJ2-5 once NA TRBV7-9 CASSSSGESETQYF TGTGCCAGCAGCTCCTCGGGGGAATCCGAGACCCAGTACTTC
TRBJ2-3 NA TRBD2 TRBV4-1 CASSRPLAGGTDTQYF TGCGCCAGCAGCCGCCCCTTAGCGGGGGGCACAGATACGCAGTATTTT
TRBJ1-1 NA NA TRBV15 CATSRDLVETEAFF TGTGCCACCAGCAGAGATCTGGTAGAAACTGAAGCTTTCTTT
TRBJ2-5 NA TRBD1 TRBV4-1 CASSQSIGTGRETQYF TGCGCCAGCAGCCAATCCATAGGGACAGGGAGGGAGACCCAGTACTTC
TRBJ1-5 NA TRBD1 TRBV27 CASKLRGNQPQHF TGTGCCAGCAAACTCAGGGGGAATCAGCCCCAGCATTTT
TRBJ1-2 NA NA TRBV29-1 CSVVRGGHGYTF TGCAGCGTTGTTAGGGGGGGGCACGGCTACACCTTC
TRBJ1-2 NA NA TRBV6-5 CASSYSHRVANYGYTF TGTGCCAGCAGTTACTCCCACAGGGTAGCTAACTATGGCTACACCTTC
TRBJ2-1 NA NA TRBV5-1 CASSLDAPRNEQFF TGCGCCAGCAGCTTGGACGCTCCTCGGAATGAGCAGTTCTTC
TRBJ1-5 NA NA TRBV5-5 CASSPYNQPQHF TGTGCCAGCAGCCCCTACAATCAGCCCCAGCATTTT
TRBJ2-7 NA NA TRBV29-1 CSVEVGRVSSYEQYF TGCAGCGTCGAAGTGGGCAGGGTTAGCTCCTACGAGCAGTACTTC
TRBJ2-1 NA NA TRBV12-2 CASRLGLAGGRSSYNEQFF TGTGCAAGTCGCCTGGGACTAGCGGGGGGAAGAAGCTCCTACAATGAGCAGTTCTTC
TRBJ1-2 NA NA TRBV30 CAWFWPGEGYGYTF TGTGCCTGGTTTTGGCCAGGGGAAGGCTATGGCTACACCTTC
TRBJ2-3 NA TRBD2 TRBV6-5 CASSLSSGRADTQYF TGTGCCAGCAGTTTGTCTAGCGGGAGGGCAGATACGCAGTATTTT
TRBJ2-3 NA TRBD2 TRBV4-1 CASSPSAGNTDTQYF TGCGCCAGCAGCCCCTCAGCGGGGAACACAGATACGCAGTATTTT
TRBJ1-4 NA TRBD1 TRBV11-3 CASTARDRDEKLFF TGTGCCAGCACGGCTCGGGACAGGGATGAAAAACTGTTTTTT
TRBJ1-4 few TRBD1 TRBV7-9 CASRPSGTANEKLFF TGTGCCAGCAGGCCCTCCGGGACAGCTAATGAAAAACTGTTTTTT
TRBJ1-1 NA NA TRBV7-8 CASSLFAEAFF TGTGCCAGCAGCTTATTCGCTGAAGCTTTCTTT
TRBJ2-7 NA NA TRBV19 CASSIEGGRTFYEQYF TGTGCCAGTAGTATAGAGGGTGGACGGACATTCTACGAGCAGTACTTC
TRBJ1-1 NA TRBD1 TRBV7-6 CASSLPRTGGDEAFF TGTGCCAGCAGCTTGCCCCGGACAGGGGGAGATGAAGCTTTCTTT
TRBJ2-5 NA NA TRBV9 CASSVDEEETQYF TGTGCCAGCAGCGTAGATGAGGAAGAGACCCAGTACTTC
TRBJ2-5 NA TRBD1 TRBV30 CAWSQSGTGGRETQYF TGTGCCTGGAGTCAATCCGGGACAGGGGGCCGAGAGACCCAGTACTTC